This T cell receptor (beta chain) was found in a study of metastatic and nonmetastatic thyroid tumors. For the study at large: Repertoires from malignant and benign thyroid patients were compared across blood and tumor or nodule tissue.

In the original processing: CDR3 differences across clinicopathological groups were used to build a distant-metastasis classifier for papillary thyroid cancer. MiXCR re-clonotyped the PCR reads for TCRdb. These V and J calls rely on TCRdb rather than the paper's analysis. The sample has roughly 48,000 clones, approximately 20% seen once. No patient received treatment before thyroid surgery. Study-wide points: Within blood and tumor, benign nodules reportedly had significantly lower TCR beta diversity than malignant thyroid tumors did.

The CDR3 runs to 15 residues. The ends lost 0 bases at V and 5 bases at J; junction bases unmatched: 7. Germline V lookup: CDR1 DFQATT, CDR2 SNEGSKA (reference sequence). This clone came up many times. Its antigen is unidentified. The gene calls are TRBV20-1 and TRBJ2-5, with 9 bases aligning to TRBD2. The material sequenced was blood. The TCR comes from a male donor with papillary thyroid cancer or a benign thyroid nodule (not recorded which). Some clones in this sample may be carry-over from other donors' samples. The CDR3 sequence: CSARDLGLAGETQYF. The CDR3 nucleotides are TGCAGTGCTAGAGACCTTGGGCTAGCGGGGGAGACCCAGTACTTC.